The 15 T cell receptor beta chains below were found in one sample sequenced in a study of response to subunit inactivated influenza vaccine. One entry per CDR3 protein, called by TCRdb with MiXCR from the RT-PCR reads. The table shows 800,000 to 1,000,000 distinct CDR3 sequences, with 21% occurring only once. Sample: PBMCs from blood, taken about 5 days after vaccination. Every receptor here comes from a man aged 50 or older who received an inactivated influenza vaccine.

The sample holds a few counts of this clonotype. The gene calls are TRBV20-1 and TRBJ1-2, with D possibly TRBD1 on 5 matching bases. This CDR3 comprises 16 residues. CDR1 and CDR2 from the germline V gene are DFQATT and SNEGSKA (reference sequence). The germline V and J ends were trimmed by 4 bases and 0 bases, with 18 bases remaining between them. The CDR3 here is CSAIGAGREANYGYTF. In DNA form, the CDR3 reads TGCAGTGCTATAGGGGCCGGCAGGGAGGCTAACTATGGCTACACCTTC.

In this sample, this clonotype turned up a few times. The V gene is TRBV6-5, the J gene TRBJ2-1, with D possibly TRBD2 on 6 matching bases. The CDR3 sequence is 12 residues long. V gave up 2 bases and J gave up 7 bases, with 6 bases separating them. The germline CDR1 and CDR2 sequences are MNHEY and SVGAGI. This chain's CDR3 is CASSYGRNEQFF. DNA for the CDR3: TGTGCCAGCAGTTACGGGAGGAATGAGCAGTTCTTC.

CDR3 coding DNA: TGTGCCATCAGTGAACAGGGTATGGGAGGCCCCTACAATGAGCAGTTCTTC. This encodes CAISEQGMGGPYNEQFF. V and J are TRBV10-3 and TRBJ2-1, with D perhaps being TRBD1 or TRBD2 (6 bases each). The CDR3 runs to 17 residues. From germline, CDR1 is ENHRY and CDR2 SYGVKD. V lost 3 bases and J 2 bases, leaving 17 bases between the germline ends.

This clonotype turned up a few times. This chain uses TRBV20-1 with TRBJ2-3; TRBD2 matches at 7 bases. V shed 1 base and J 0 bases; nucleotides not matched to a gene: 4. CDR1 is DFQATT, CDR2 SNEGSKA, per germline (reference sequence). The CDR3 loop spans 15 amino acids. CDR3 protein: CSARGGGRSTDTQYF. CDR3 DNA sequence: TGCAGTGCTAGAGGGGGCGGGAGAAGCACAGATACGCAGTATTTT.

V is TRBV18 and J is TRBJ2-7; 9 bases are a match to TRBD1. The J segment lost 2 bases and the V segment lost 3 bases, leaving 5 bases of the junction unmatched. The CDR3 spans 15 residues. CDR1 is KGHSH, CDR2 LQKENI, per germline. CDR3 bases: TGTGCCAGCTCACCGAGCCGGGACAGGGCCTACGAGCAGTACTTC. It yields the protein CASSPSRDRAYEQYF.

The chain joins TRBV29-1 to TRBJ2-5, with D possibly TRBD1 on 5 matching bases. Trimming removed 5 bases from V and 0 bases from J, with 7 bases in between. The CDR3 covers 12 residues. Germline assignment: CDR1 SQVTM and CDR2 ANQGSEA. The CDR3 nucleotides read TGCAGCGTTTACAGGAACCAAGAGACCCAGTACTTC. Amino acid sequence: CSVYRNQETQYF.

The rearrangement uses TRBV20-1 and TRBJ1-4; perhaps TRBD1 as D (5 bases). V gave up 4 bases and J gave up 8 bases, with 14 bases separating them. This CDR3 has 13 residues. Germline lookup yields CDR1 DFQATT and CDR2 SNEGSKA (reference sequence). The chain's CDR3 is CSAKQGVPEKLFF. The CDR3 DNA reads TGCAGTGCTAAGCAGGGAGTTCCAGAAAAACTGTTTTTT.

The chain carries TRBV20-1 and TRBJ2-7; 8 bases match TRBD2. Germline trimming cut 3 bases from V and 5 bases from J; bases unmatched to any gene: 9. CDR1 is DFQATT and CDR2 is SNEGSKA in the germline V gene (reference sequence). This CDR3 contains 14 residues. The CDR3: CSASGAGAGDEQYF. As DNA, the CDR3 is TGCAGTGCTAGCGGAGCGGGAGCAGGGGACGAGCAGTACTTC.

CDR3 residues: CATSDSKGTAFF. The CDR3 region has the DNA TGTGCCACCAGTGATTCAAAGGGTACAGCTTTCTTT. The J gene is TRBJ1-1, the V gene TRBV24-1; unclear D gene. V lost 2 bases, J lost 10 bases, and 10 bases lay in between. The CDR3 covers 12 residues. Germline lookup yields CDR1 KGHDR and CDR2 SFDVKD.

The chain combines TRBV28 with TRBJ2-7; 7 bases align to TRBD1. Looked up from germline, CDR1 is MDHEN and CDR2 is SYDVKM. After removal of 6 bases from V and 3 bases from J, the junction contained 8 bases not matched to a gene. The CDR3 length is 14 residues. CDR3 nucleotide sequence: TGTGCCAGCAGCCAAGACAGGGTTCTCTACGAGCAGTACTTC. Translating it yields CASSQDRVLYEQYF.

This clonotype was observed a few times. The V call is TRBV5-1, the J call TRBJ2-1; 13 nucleotides align to TRBD2. Trimming removed 7 bases from V and 7 bases from J; junction bases left unmatched: 8. The CDR3 spans 15 residues. From germline, CDR1 is SGHRS and CDR2 YFSETQ. The chain's CDR3 is CASVRTSGGANEQFF. In DNA form, the CDR3 reads TGCGCCAGCGTCCGAACTAGCGGGGGGGCTAATGAGCAGTTCTTC.

The chain is built from TRBV4-3 and TRBJ1-2; D is unclear. With 4 bases removed from V and 4 bases from J, the gap between germline ends came to 16 bases. CDR1 and CDR2 from the germline V gene are LGHNA and YSLEER. This CDR3 has 15 amino acids. CDR3 DNA sequence: TGCGCCAGCAGCCCGTCTTCAGGCCATGGCTATGGCTACACCTTC. Protein sequence: CASSPSSGHGYGYTF.

This sequence joins TRBV20-1 and TRBJ2-2; 11 bases align to TRBD2. The germline gives CDR1 DFQATT, CDR2 SNEGSKA (reference sequence). This CDR3 is 16 amino acids long. Germline trimming cut 4 bases from V and 6 bases from J; bases unmatched to any gene: 10. CDR3 DNA: TGCAGTGCTAAGGGAACGATAGCGGGAGGGCCCGGGGAGCTGTTTTTT. Encoded protein: CSAKGTIAGGPGELFF.

This clonotype was seen more than once but under ten times. The rearrangement links TRBV7-2 to TRBJ1-1; the D is unclear. CDR1 is SGHTA, CDR2 FQGNSA, per germline. Between the trimmed V and J ends, which lost 2 bases and 1 base, there was a span of 11 bases. This CDR3 spans 15 amino acids. CDR3 region: CASSLMGMKNTEAFF. The CDR3 bases are TGTGCCAGCAGCTTAATGGGGATGAAGAACACTGAAGCTTTCTTT.

This clonotype showed up many times. The V and J genes are TRBV6-5 and TRBJ2-7; maybe TRBD1 (6 bases). Germline lookup yields CDR1 MNHEY and CDR2 SVGAGI. The CDR3 covers 11 residues. The ends were cut back, 5 bases at V and 5 bases at J, with 7 bases in the middle. In DNA form, the CDR3 reads TGTGCCAGCAGTACAGGGAACGAGCAGTACTTC. Its protein product is CASSTGNEQYF.